This T cell receptor beta chain was observed in a study of human T cells and chemical hapten exposure (dated by TCRdb to the early 2020s). Context from the whole study: For sensitization, 2% DPC in acetone was applied to a roughly 2 cm by roughly 2 cm area of upper inner arm skin. Weekly therapeutic DPC doses were additionally applied to the scalp of patients throughout the approximately 23-week study period. Patch testing was performed on the upper back with Finn chambers containing 0.01% DPC, and the patch tests were scored after 6 days according to International Contact Dermatitis Research Group standards. Most of the patients in the cohort were female, and the cohort covered alopecia areata with under or over 50% scalp involvement, alopecia totalis and alopecia universalis. Libraries were combined into a pool for sequencing, and differences in TCR yield between samples came mainly from small differences in library volumes within the pool. The study tracked peripheral blood TCR repertoire changes in vivo during primary and secondary sensitization to the hapten diphenylcyclopropenone (DPC) in alopecia patients. Patient blood was sampled pre-sensitization (week 0) and at 2, 6 and about 24 weeks after DPC sensitization. Around 30 alopecia patients provided blood for TCR sequencing at one to four time points (pre-sensitization, 2, 6 and 24 weeks). General study outcomes and caveats: After repeated subsampling, the strength of the expansion versus patch-test correlation and the threshold at which it became significant changed. Significantly more large CDR3 similarity clusters were formed by expanded TCRs than by pre-sensitization or healthy control sets, consistent with antigen-driven responses. Patch test score correlated positively with the number of PT1 expanded TCRs, reaching significance at thresholds 8, 16 and 32 but not at 4. DPC sensitization did not change the number of TCRs with a frequency above 1 in 1000, and there was no evidence of changes in global repertoire structure. Alopecia, a presumed autoimmune disease, was present in all patients, so the immune response of the patients might differ from that of healthy individuals.

This clonotype has a handful of counts. Its antigen is still unknown. The sample holds no much larger clone one base away, and base qualities are not on file. The protocol used for the library was RACE. Sequencing was performed on a NextSeq 500. During library preparation, unique molecular identifiers were attached to individual cDNA molecules so that TCRs could be counted in a quantitative, reproducible way. For every blood RNA sample, sequencing covered both the TCR alpha and TCR beta chains. The original methods were these. Samples had a median of roughly 100,000 TCRs, with a range from roughly 23,224 to 750,000. V, J and CDR3 annotation of the TCR reads was performed with the Decombinator software suite. Every sample was subsampled to the same number of TCRs (28,000) for the PS versus PT1 abundance plots. Expanded TCRs were defined as absent before sensitization and observed at least eight times at the 2-week time point. TCRdb trimmed public reads at Q25 via fastp, called clones via MiXCR and kept in-frame beta chains. Rows with one shared CDR3 protein collapse into an entry with the most common genes and DNA. The authors' filters were not applied to this entry. For this sample the table gives more than 110,000 distinct CDR3 sequences, of which 10% to 15% were detected only once. The ten largest clones capture roughly 1.4% of the sample.

At the junction V is shortened by 6 bases and J by 6 bases, with 12 bases in between. The CDR3 starts with the cysteine, ends with the phenylalanine, and has 14 residues. Just CDR3 DNA is preserved here, 42 bases in frame from base 1. Reading the germline V gene gives CDR1 MGHDK and CDR2 SYGVNS. Interpreted using the paper, the time point label stands for: patch test 2, 6 weeks after DPC sensitization. What the treatment or condition label conveys for this sample: therapeutic diphenylcyclopropenone sensitization with weekly scalp DPC. Blood at each patch-test visit was drawn before the patch test was applied. Patients were eligible if aged 18 to 70, diagnosed with alopecia and judged suitable for DPC therapy, and pregnant patients were excluded. Total RNA was extracted from unfractionated whole blood collected in Tempus Blood RNA tubes.

This clonotype was sampled from a woman between 50 and 59 years old with alopecia areata. Some clones in this sample may be carry-over from other donors' samples. The V and J segments used are TRBV25-1 and TRBJ1-6, with TRBD1 perhaps the D gene, on 6 matching bases. This specimen was whole blood, taken in connection with sensitization to the hapten diphenylcyclopropenone (DPC). The CDR3 region reads CASRQGLLNSPLHF. The DNA is as follows: TGTGCCAGCAGACAGGGCCTTCTTAATTCACCCCTCCACTTT.